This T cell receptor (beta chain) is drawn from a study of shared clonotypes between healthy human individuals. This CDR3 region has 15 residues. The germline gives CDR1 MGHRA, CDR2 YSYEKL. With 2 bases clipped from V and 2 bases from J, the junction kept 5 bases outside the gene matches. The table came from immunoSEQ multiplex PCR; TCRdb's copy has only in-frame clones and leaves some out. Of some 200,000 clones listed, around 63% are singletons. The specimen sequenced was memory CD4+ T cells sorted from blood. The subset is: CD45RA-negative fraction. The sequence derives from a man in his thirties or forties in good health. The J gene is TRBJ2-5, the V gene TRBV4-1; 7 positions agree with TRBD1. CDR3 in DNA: TGCGCCAGCAGCCAACCTCGACAGGGTCAAGAGACCCAGTACTTC. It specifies CASSQPRQGQETQYF.